One and the same sample provided the 10 T cell receptor beta chains below, sequenced in a study of blood T cell repertoires in COVID-19. This table comes from immunoSEQ multiplex PCR, and its TCRdb copy is limited to in-frame clones, with some not included. The sample gives 190,000 or so clones, around 84% of which show up once; about 2.6% is in the top ten. Material for sequencing was peripheral blood. The receptors were sampled from a man between 40 and 49 years old with active or convalescent COVID-19.

The V and J genes are TRBV7-2 and TRBJ2-5, with unresolved D. Germline values: CDR1 SGHTA, CDR2 FQGNSA. The CDR3 consists of 12 residues. Between the trimmed V and J ends, which lost 5 bases and 2 bases, there was a span of 6 bases. The CDR3 nucleotides read TGTGCCAGCAGCCCCCTACAAGAGACCCAGTACTTC. The encoded protein is CASSPLQETQYF.

This sequence joins TRBV2 and TRBJ1-5; a weak D match, TRBD1 (5 bases). This CDR3 spans 15 amino acids. CDR1 and CDR2 from the germline V gene are SNHLY and FYNNEI. Between the trimmed V and J ends, which lost 3 bases and 1 base, there was a span of 10 bases. For the CDR3, the DNA is TGTGCCAGCAGTGAGCAGGGTTTGAGCAATCAGCCCCAGCATTTT. It yields the protein CASSEQGLSNQPQHF.

The chain links TRBV4-1 to TRBJ2-7; D ambiguous. This CDR3 has 14 amino acids. V was clipped by 4 bases and J by 1 base, with 11 bases between them. Germline V CDR1 and CDR2: MGHRA, YSYEKL. Written as DNA, the CDR3 is TGCGCCAGCAGCCTCGAGATGCGTTCCTACGAGCAGTACTTC. Its protein product is CASSLEMRSYEQYF.

The table lists this clone with a count of one. The chain recombines TRBV2 with TRBJ1-1; 11 bases match TRBD1. Trimming at V came to 6 bases and at J to 10 bases, leaving 10 bases not matched to a gene. Germline values: CDR1 SNHLY, CDR2 FYNNEI. The CDR3 sequence is 14 residues long. The chain's CDR3 is CASRNGQGASGAFF. CDR3 nucleotides: TGTGCCAGCAGAAACGGACAGGGGGCGAGCGGAGCTTTCTTT.

The chain joins TRBV2 to TRBJ2-3, with TRBD1 matching over 7 bases. Germline CDR1 SNHLY, CDR2 FYNNEI. The J segment lost 2 bases and the V segment lost 5 bases, leaving 4 bases of the junction unmatched. This CDR3 has 14 residues. In nucleotides, the CDR3 is TGTGCCAGCAGTCAAGACAGGGCCACAGATACGCAGTATTTT. This translates into CASSQDRATDTQYF.

The CDR3 reads CASSLLDGNYGYTF. Written as DNA, the CDR3 is TGTGCCAGCAGCTTATTAGACGGGAACTATGGCTACACCTTC. The V and J genes are TRBV7-8 and TRBJ1-2; no firm D call. The CDR3 has 14 amino acids. The V gene lost 2 bases and the J gene lost 2 bases, with 9 bases spanning the gap. Germline V gene data show CDR1 as SGHVS and CDR2 as FQNEAQ.

The CDR3 DNA reads as TGTGCCAGCAGCGTCGCTCCCTCCGGGACAGCGTATGGCTACACCTTC. It is translated as CASSVAPSGTAYGYTF. The chain employs TRBV7-2 and TRBJ1-2; 7 bases align to TRBD1. The CDR3 runs to 16 residues. Germline V gene sequence: CDR1 SGHTA, CDR2 FQGNSA. The junction had 14 bases not matched to a gene; V was cut back by 5 bases and J by 5 bases.

V gene TRBV7-9 combines with J gene TRBJ1-4, with D perhaps matching TRBD1 (5 bases). The CDR3 sequence is 15 residues long. Germline V lookup: CDR1 SEHNR, CDR2 FQNEAQ (reference sequence). V was shortened by 5 bases and J by 0 bases, with 10 bases between the two germline ends. CDR3 in DNA: TGTGCCAGCAGCATACGACAGACAACTAATGAAAAACTGTTTTTT. Protein product: CASSIRQTTNEKLFF.

This chain uses TRBV5-1 with TRBJ2-3, with 10 nucleotides matching TRBD2. V was clipped by 0 bases and J by 2 bases; unmatched bases: 3. The CDR3 length is 16 residues. CDR1 SGHRS and CDR2 YFSETQ come from the germline V gene. Here the CDR3 DNA reads TGCGCCAGCAGCTTGGGCGGACTAGCGGCCACAGATACGCAGTATTTT. Translating gives CASSLGGLAATDTQYF.

This chain links TRBV10-3 with TRBJ2-1; TRBD1 aligns across 7 bases. The CDR3 sequence is 14 residues long. Trimming removed 10 bases from V and 3 bases from J; junction bases left unmatched: 9. CDR1 and CDR2 (germline): ENHRY, SYGVKD. The CDR3 region has the DNA TGTGCCACTACCCGGGACAGCCTCTACAATGAGCAGTTCTTC. Its protein is CATTRDSLYNEQFF.